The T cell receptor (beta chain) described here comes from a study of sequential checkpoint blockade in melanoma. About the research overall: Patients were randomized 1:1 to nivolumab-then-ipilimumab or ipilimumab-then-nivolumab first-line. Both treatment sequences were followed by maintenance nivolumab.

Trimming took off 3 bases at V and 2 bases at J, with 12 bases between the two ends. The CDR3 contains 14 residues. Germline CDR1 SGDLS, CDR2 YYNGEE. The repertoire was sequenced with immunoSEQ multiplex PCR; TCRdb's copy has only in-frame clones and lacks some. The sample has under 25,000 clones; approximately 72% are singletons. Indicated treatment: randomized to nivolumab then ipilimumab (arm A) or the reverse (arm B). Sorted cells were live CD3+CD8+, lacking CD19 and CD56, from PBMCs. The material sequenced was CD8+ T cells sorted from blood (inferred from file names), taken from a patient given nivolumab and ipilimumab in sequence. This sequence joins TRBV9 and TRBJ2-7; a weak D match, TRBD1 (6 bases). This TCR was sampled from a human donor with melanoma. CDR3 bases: TGTGCCAGCAGCGAGGGGGACAATCCCTACGAGCAGTACTTC. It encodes CASSEGDNPYEQYF.